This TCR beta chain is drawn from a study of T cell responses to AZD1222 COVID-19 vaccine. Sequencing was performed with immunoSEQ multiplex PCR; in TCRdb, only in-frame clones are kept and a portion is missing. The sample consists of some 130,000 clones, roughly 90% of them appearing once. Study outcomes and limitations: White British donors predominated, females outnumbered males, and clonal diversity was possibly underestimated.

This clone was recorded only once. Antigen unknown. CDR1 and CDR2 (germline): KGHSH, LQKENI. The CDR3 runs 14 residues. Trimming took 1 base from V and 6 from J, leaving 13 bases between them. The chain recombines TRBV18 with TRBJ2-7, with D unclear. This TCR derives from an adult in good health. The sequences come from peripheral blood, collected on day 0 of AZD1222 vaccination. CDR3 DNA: TGTGCCAGCTCACCACGGGAACCCCCTCTCGAGCAGTACTTC. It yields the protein CASSPREPPLEQYF.